These T cell receptor beta chains were read from a single sample in a study of T cells expressing NK-cell markers. TCRdb reprocessed the 5' RACE reads and stores each CDR3 protein as one record, lacking DNA. Its clone listing holds 400,000 to 450,000 distinct CDR3 sequences. The sample consisted of blood T cells: a sorted CD56 or NKG2C T cell subset, CD4+ or CD8+ T cells, or bulk PBMC T cells (not recorded which). The receptors shown here come from a woman aged 18 to 75 in good health. Each CDR3 is given with its conserved first and last residue.

j_call,v_call,cdr3_aa
TRBJ1-6,TRBV4-3,CASSLVRTGTSNSPLHF
TRBJ2-5,TRBV3-1,CASSHLKETQYF
TRBJ2-5,TRBV29-1,CSVLTGSETQYF
TRBJ2-7,TRBV20-1,CSAGPRTHSYEQYF
TRBJ2-1,TRBV12-3/TRBV12-4,CASSFWGVNEQFF
TRBJ1-1,TRBV12-3/TRBV12-4,CASSLLTSLTEAFF
TRBJ2-1,TRBV12-3/TRBV12-4,CASNPIWGDEQFF
TRBJ2-1,TRBV20-1,CSAASGTSGRTWEQFF
TRBJ1-5,TRBV7-8,CASSFSPSRVSNQPQHF
TRBJ1-2,TRBV30,CAWDRGLGYTF
TRBJ2-5,TRBV4-3,CASSQDQGLTQYF
TRBJ2-3,TRBV5-1,CASSLQGRADTQYF
TRBJ2-5,TRBV28,CASNPGTGKRGETQYF
TRBJ1-2,TRBV4-2,CASSQEVGTSYGYTF
TRBJ2-3,TRBV5-1,CASSFRDSTDTQYF
TRBJ2-3,TRBV20-1,CSATGTGAPDTQYF
TRBJ1-1,TRBV5-1,CASSLRTGGTEAFF
TRBJ2-5,TRBV12-3/TRBV12-4,CASSSDRGGETQYF
TRBJ2-2,TRBV29-1,CSVEDRRGRGTGELFF
TRBJ2-5,TRBV12-3/TRBV12-4,CASSEDGRTQYF
TRBJ2-4,TRBV20-1,CSARGDEAKNIQYF
TRBJ2-3,TRBV4-3,CASSQAGVATDTQYF
TRBJ2-1,TRBV20-1,CSARGTSGGRNEQFF
TRBJ2-1,TRBV27,CASSFLAGNNEQFF
TRBJ2-2,TRBV5-1,CASSLLTSGRSTGELFF
TRBJ2-1,TRBV29-1,CSDTGTSGRLGNEQFF
TRBJ2-1,TRBV7-8,CASSYLRGLNEQFF
TRBJ1-2,TRBV12-5,CASGLGGGYGYTF
TRBJ2-3,TRBV29-1,CSVPLPGEDTQYF
TRBJ2-3,TRBV3-1,CASSQVVLAGATDTQYF
TRBJ2-5,TRBV6-5,CASSSLYPRPNQETQYF